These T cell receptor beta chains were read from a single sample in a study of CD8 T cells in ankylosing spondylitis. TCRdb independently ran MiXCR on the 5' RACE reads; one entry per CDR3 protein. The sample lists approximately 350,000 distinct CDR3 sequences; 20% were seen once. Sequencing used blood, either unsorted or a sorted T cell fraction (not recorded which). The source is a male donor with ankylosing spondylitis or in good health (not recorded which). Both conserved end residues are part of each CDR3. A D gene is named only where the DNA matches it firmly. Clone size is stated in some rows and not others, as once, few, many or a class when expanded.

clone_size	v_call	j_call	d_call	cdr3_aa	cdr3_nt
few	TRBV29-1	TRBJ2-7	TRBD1	CSVVEPGQGNEQYF	TGCAGCGTTGTAGAACCGGGACAGGGGAACGAGCAGTACTTC
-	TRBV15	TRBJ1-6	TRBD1	CATSSKGGGSPLSYNSPLHF	TGTGCCACCAGCAGTAAAGGGGGCGGCTCTCCTCTTAGTTATAATTCACCCCTCCACTTT
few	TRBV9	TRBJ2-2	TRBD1	CASSAYSLTGGLNTGELFF	TGTGCCAGCAGCGCCTATTCCTTGACAGGGGGGTTAAACACCGGGGAGCTGTTTTTT
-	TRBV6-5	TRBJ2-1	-	CASSYSKGEAEQFF	TGTGCCAGCAGTTACTCGAAGGGGGAGGCTGAGCAGTTCTTC
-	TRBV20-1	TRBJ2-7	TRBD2	CSAKDVLAVSYEQYF	TGCAGTGCTAAAGATGTACTAGCGGTCTCCTACGAGCAGTACTTC
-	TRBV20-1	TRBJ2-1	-	CSARAPGGEQFF	TGCAGTGCTCGGGCCCCCGGGGGTGAGCAGTTCTTC
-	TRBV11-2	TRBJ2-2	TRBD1	CASSLIGGADTGELFF	TGTGCCAGCAGCTTAATAGGGGGCGCGGACACCGGGGAGCTGTTTTTT
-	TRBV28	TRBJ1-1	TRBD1	CASRPGQGGTEAFF	TGTGCCAGCAGACCGGGACAGGGGGGAACTGAAGCTTTCTTT
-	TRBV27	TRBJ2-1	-	CASSLSGLSYNEQFF	TGTGCCAGCAGTTTAAGCGGGCTCTCCTACAATGAGCAGTTCTTC
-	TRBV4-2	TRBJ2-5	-	CASSQDVPRAGETQYF	TGTGCCAGCAGCCAAGATGTCCCCAGGGCCGGAGAGACCCAGTACTTC
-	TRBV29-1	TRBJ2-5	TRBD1	CSVGSWDRGETQYF	TGCAGCGTTGGAAGCTGGGACAGGGGTGAGACCCAGTACTTC
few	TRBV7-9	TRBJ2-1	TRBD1	CASSPAGTADNEQFF	TGTGCCAGCAGCCCAGCTGGGACAGCCGACAATGAGCAGTTCTTC
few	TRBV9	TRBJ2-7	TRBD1	CASSVADRAEQYF	TGTGCCAGCAGCGTAGCCGACAGGGCTGAGCAGTACTTC
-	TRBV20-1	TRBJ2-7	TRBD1	CSARDLSGTGGQYF	TGCAGTGCTAGAGATCTTTCCGGGACAGGGGGACAGTACTTC
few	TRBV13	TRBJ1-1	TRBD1	CVSSPDRATEAFF	TGTGTCAGCAGCCCCGACAGGGCCACTGAAGCTTTCTTT
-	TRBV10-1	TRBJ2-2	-	CASGGTVNTGELFF	TGCGCCAGTGGGGGGACGGTGAACACCGGGGAGCTGTTTTTT
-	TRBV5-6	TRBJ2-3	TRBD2	CASSLWQTSRGPDTQYF	TGTGCCAGCAGCTTGTGGCAGACTAGCCGGGGTCCAGATACGCAGTATTTT
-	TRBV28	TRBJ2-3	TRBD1	CASSSTDRGGDTQYF	TGTGCCAGCAGTTCCACGGACAGGGGGGGAGATACGCAGTATTTT